This TCR beta chain appears in the sequencing data of a study of T-cell memory formation after mild COVID-19. Looking at the study overall: In these data, TCR clusters were largely donor specific.

The table lists this clonotype with many counts. TCRdb re-called the 5' RACE reads with MiXCR, one entry per CDR3 protein. The profile covers over 250,000 distinct CDR3 sequences, with about a sixth appearing a single time and around 23% taken by the ten largest. The CDR3 runs to 15 residues. Unmatched junction bases numbered 6, after V lost 0 bases and J lost 5 bases. CDR1 is LGHNA, CDR2 YSLEER, per germline. The specimen sequenced was PBMCs or a T cell subset sorted from them (not recorded which). This chain uses TRBV4-3 with TRBJ2-5; 7 nucleotides align to TRBD1. The source is a young man who had mild COVID-19 (a few samples of this study predate the infection). Cell type and time point are not known. The CDR3 protein is CASSQDPRGSETQYF. The CDR3 coding sequence is TGCGCCAGCAGCCAAGATCCCAGGGGGAGTGAGACCCAGTACTTC.